This T cell receptor (beta chain) is from a study of monozygotic twins with inflammatory bowel disease. Comment on this clonotype: As yet, its antigen is unknown.

Template switching introduced UMIs that contain a 6-nucleotide sample barcode. TCRdb reprocessed the 5' RACE reads and keeps a single row for each CDR3 protein, giving no DNA. This repertoire includes hundreds of thousands of distinct CDR3 sequences. Notes on the study in general: The data offered no way to tell different T cell subtypes apart.

The sequence was obtained from a human donor with ulcerative colitis or Crohn's disease, or a healthy co-twin of an affected twin (not recorded which). Sequencing was done on a sample of blood.

The CDR3 loop is CASTLTGTNSPLHF. The rearrangement uses TRBV2 and TRBJ1-6; checking the TCRdb D call of TRBD1 is not possible without DNA. Looked up from germline, CDR1 is SNHLY and CDR2 is FYNNEI. The CDR3 sequence is 14 residues long.